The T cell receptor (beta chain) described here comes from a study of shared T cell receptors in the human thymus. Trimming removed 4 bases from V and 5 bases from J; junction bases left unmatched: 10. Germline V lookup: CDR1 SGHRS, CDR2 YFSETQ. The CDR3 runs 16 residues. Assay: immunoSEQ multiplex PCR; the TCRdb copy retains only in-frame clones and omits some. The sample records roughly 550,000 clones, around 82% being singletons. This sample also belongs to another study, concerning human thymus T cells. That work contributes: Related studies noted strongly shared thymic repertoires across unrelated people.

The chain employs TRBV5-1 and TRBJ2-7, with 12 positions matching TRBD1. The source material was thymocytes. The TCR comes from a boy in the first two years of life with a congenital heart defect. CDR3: CASSPPGQGAWNEQYF. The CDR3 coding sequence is TGCGCCAGCAGCCCCCCGGGACAGGGGGCTTGGAACGAGCAGTACTTC.